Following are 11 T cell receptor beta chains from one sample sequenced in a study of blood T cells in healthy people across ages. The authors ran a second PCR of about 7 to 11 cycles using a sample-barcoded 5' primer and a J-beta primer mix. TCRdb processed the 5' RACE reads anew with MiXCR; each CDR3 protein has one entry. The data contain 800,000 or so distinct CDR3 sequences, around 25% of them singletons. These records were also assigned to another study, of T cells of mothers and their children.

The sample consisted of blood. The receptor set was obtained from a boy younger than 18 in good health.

Written as DNA, the CDR3 is TGTGCCAGCAGCTTATCGGGACAGAGTCTTCAACTTCAGTACTTC. Amino acids: CASSLSGQSLQLQYF. This chain joins TRBV7-9 and TRBJ2-4, with TRBD1 matching over 7 bases. After removal of 2 bases from V and 11 bases from J, the junction contained 12 bases not matched to a gene. The CDR3 loop spans 15 amino acids. CDR1 SEHNR and CDR2 FQNEAQ come from the germline V gene (reference sequence).

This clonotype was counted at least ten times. This CDR3 reads CASSLGTGGRGTEAFF. CDR3 bases: TGTGCCAGCAGTTTAGGGACAGGGGGTCGGGGCACTGAAGCTTTCTTT. This chain links TRBV28 with TRBJ1-1, with TRBD1 matching 11 bases. The ends lost 2 bases at V and 4 bases at J; junction bases unmatched: 6. The CDR3 length is 16 residues. Germline CDR1 reads MDHEN; CDR2 reads SYDVKM.

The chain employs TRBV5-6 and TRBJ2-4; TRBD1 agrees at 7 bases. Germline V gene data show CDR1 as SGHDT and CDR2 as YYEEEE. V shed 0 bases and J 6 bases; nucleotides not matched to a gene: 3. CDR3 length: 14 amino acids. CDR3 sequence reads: CASSLGRQGNIQYF. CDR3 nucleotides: TGTGCCAGCAGCTTGGGGAGACAGGGAAACATTCAGTACTTC.

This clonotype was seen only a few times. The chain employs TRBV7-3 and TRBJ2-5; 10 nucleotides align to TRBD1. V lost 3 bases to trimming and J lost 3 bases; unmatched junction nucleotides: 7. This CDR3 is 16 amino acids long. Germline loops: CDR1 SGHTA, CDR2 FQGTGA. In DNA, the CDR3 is TGTGCCAGCAGCTTTTCCCCCGGACAGGGGGAAGAGACCCAGTACTTC. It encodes CASSFSPGQGEETQYF.

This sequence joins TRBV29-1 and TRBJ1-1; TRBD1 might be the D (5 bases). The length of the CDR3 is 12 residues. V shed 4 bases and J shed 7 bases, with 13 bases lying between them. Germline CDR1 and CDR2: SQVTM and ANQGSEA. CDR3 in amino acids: CSVVSGGIEAFF. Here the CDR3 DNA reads TGCAGCGTTGTCTCGGGGGGGATTGAAGCTTTCTTT.

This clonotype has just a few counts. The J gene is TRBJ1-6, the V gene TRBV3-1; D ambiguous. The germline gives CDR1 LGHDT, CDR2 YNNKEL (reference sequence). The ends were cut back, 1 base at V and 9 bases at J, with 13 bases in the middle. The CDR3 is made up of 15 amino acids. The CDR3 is CASSQAGGPGSPLHF. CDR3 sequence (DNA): TGTGCCAGCAGCCAAGCGGGTGGCCCGGGTTCACCCCTCCACTTT. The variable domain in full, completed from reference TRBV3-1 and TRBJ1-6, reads DTAVSQTPKYLVTQMGNDKSIKCEQNLGHDTMYWYKQDSKKFLKIMFSYNNKELIINETVPNRFSPKSPDKAHLNLHINSLELGDSAVYFCASSQAGGPGSPLHFGNGTRLTVT.

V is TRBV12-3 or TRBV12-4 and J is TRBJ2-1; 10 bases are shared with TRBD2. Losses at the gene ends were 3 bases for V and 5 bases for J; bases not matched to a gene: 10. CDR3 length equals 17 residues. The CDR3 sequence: CASSFPSSGSVNNEQFF. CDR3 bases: TGTGCCAGCAGTTTCCCTTCTAGCGGGAGTGTCAACAATGAGCAGTTCTTC.

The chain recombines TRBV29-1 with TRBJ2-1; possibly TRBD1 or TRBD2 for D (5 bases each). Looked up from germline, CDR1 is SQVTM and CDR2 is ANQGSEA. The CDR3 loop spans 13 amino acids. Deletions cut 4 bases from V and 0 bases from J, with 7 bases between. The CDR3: CSVVGDSYNEQFF. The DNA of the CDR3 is TGCAGCGTTGTGGGGGACTCCTACAATGAGCAGTTCTTC.

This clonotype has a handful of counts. The CDR3 sequence: CSARGGDGETQYF. Here the CDR3 DNA reads TGCAGTGCTAGGGGCGGGGACGGGGAGACCCAGTACTTC. The rearrangement joins TRBV20-1 to TRBJ2-5, with D possibly being TRBD2 (6 bases). The CDR3 sequence is 13 residues long. Germline CDR1 and CDR2: DFQATT and SNEGSKA (reference sequence). Trimming took off 3 bases at V and 5 bases at J, with 13 bases between the two ends.

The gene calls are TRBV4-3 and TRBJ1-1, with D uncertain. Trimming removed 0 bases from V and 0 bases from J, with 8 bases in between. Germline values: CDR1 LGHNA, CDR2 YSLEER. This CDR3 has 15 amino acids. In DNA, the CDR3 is TGCGCCAGCAGCCAAGATGACCGGTTGAACACTGAAGCTTTCTTT. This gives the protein CASSQDDRLNTEAFF.

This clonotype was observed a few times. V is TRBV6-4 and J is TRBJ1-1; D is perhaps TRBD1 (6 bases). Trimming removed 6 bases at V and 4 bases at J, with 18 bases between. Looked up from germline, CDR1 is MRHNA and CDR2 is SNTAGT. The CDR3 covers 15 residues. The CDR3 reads CASRKQGSWGTEAFF. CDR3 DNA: TGTGCCAGCAGAAAACAGGGTTCTTGGGGCACTGAAGCTTTCTTT.